This TCR beta chain was captured by sequencing in a study of blood T cell repertoires in COVID-19. Per the authors' pipeline: Amplification from reference gene primers served as the basis for estimated nucleated cell counts. Assay: immunoSEQ multiplex PCR; the TCRdb copy retains only in-frame clones and omits some. For V, J and clone size, that table is used; D and trimming come from the DNA. The sample consists of hundreds of thousands of clones, 80% to 90% of them appearing once. A single count supports this clone. The V segment lost 1 base and the J segment 12 bases; nucleotides outside the gene matches: 10. The CDR3 length is 15 residues. The germline V gene encodes CDR1 SQVTM and CDR2 ANQGSEA. Enrollees, 18 to 89 years old, lived in around 23 US areas. Cohorts were based on clinical histories the participants reported.

The chain combines TRBV29-1 with TRBJ2-1; 12 nucleotides line up with TRBD2. This sequence originates from a man aged 18 to 30 who had recovered from COVID-19. Sequenced: PBMCs or T cells enriched from blood (not recorded which). Here the CDR3 reads CSVEGTSGRLAGQFF. CDR3 DNA sequence: TGCAGCGTTGAAGGTACTAGCGGGAGGCTGGCTGGGCAGTTCTTC.